Listed below are T cell receptor beta chains from one sample, sequenced in a study of T-cell reconstitution after alpha-beta-depleted transplantation in children. TCRdb passed the PCR reads through MiXCR, listing each CDR3 protein once. The sample carries fewer than 550,000 distinct CDR3 sequences, 9.5% to 12% recorded once. This specimen consisted of PBMCs, mostly from graft donor cells, obtained 180 days after TCRalphabeta/CD19-depleted stem cell transplant. Source of these receptors: a female patient between 2 and 15 years old who had a stem cell transplant for aplastic anemia, so the T cells may come from the graft donor. CDR3s leave out the opening cysteine and the closing phenylalanine or tryptophan.

>TRBV10-3|13
AISESGARRETQY
>TRBV28|12
ASSYGGAYNEQF
>TRBV12-3/TRBV12-4|13
ASSLRVWGTDTQY
>TRBV7-2|13
ASSLKAGAPLSQY
>TRBV5-1|14
ASSLGLAGSTDTQY
>TRBV28|13
ASSGGAGMNTEAF
>TRBV6-2/TRBV6-3|14
ASSYQRSSPFNEQF
>TRBV20-1|14
SARDPAQTLYNEQF
>TRBV29-1|14
SAVGTSGKSYNEQF
>TRBV29-1|14
SVGYRDREAKNIQY